The sequence of this TCR beta chain was determined in a study of post-analysis software for immune sequencing data. At the level of the study: Included courses were relapsing-remitting and secondary progressive multiple sclerosis; progressive-relapsing multiple sclerosis was also included. Whole-study results and caveats: The study found TRBV5-6, TRBV5-1 and TRBV20-1 among about 5 TRBV segments more frequent in patients than controls. Samples from one preparation batch, clustered by F measure, grouped strongly together. Controls had significantly higher normalized Chao1 diversity than multiple sclerosis patients.

Built from TCR beta cDNA, the libraries had unique molecular identifiers in them. Out of about 0.9 to 10 million T cells, about 460,000 cDNA molecules were generated. TCRdb used MiXCR to reprocess the PCR reads, holding one entry per CDR3 protein. The sample yields 750,000 to 950,000 distinct CDR3 sequences, about 57% seen once. The V end was cut by 3 bases, the J end by 3 bases, with 8 bases between. Germline lookup yields CDR1 ENHRY and CDR2 SYGVKD. CDR3 length equals 14 residues. In regard to this clonotype: Its antigen is undetermined.

Source material: blood. The sequence came from a girl aged 10 to 17 with multiple sclerosis. This rearrangement joins TRBV10-3 to TRBJ2-2; D unresolved. CDR3: CAISDDHYTGELFF. The DNA for the CDR3 is TGTGCCATCAGTGACGACCACTACACCGGGGAGCTGTTTTTT.